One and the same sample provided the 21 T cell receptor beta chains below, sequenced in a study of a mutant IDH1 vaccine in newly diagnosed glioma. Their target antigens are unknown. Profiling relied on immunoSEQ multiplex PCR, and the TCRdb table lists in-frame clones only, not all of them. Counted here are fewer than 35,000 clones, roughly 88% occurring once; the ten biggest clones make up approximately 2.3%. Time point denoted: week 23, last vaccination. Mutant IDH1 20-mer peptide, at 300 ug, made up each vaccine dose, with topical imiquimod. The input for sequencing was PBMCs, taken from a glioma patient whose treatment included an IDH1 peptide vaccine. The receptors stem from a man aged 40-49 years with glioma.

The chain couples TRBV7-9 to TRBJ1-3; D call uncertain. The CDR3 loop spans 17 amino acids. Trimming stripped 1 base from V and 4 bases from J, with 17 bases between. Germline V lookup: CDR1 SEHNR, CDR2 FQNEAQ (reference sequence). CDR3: CASSLDGRPKSGNTIYF. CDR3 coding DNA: TGTGCCAGCAGCTTAGATGGTAGGCCGAAATCAGGAAACACCATATATTTT.

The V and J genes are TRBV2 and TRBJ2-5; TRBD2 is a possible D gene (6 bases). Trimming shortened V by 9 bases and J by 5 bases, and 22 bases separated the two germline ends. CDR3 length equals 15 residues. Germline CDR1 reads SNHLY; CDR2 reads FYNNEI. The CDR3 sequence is CARGVSRSRGETQYF. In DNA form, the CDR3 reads TGTGCCAGGGGGGTTTCTAGATCCCGGGGGGAGACCCAGTACTTC. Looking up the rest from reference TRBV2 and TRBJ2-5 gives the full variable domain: EPEVTQTPSHQVTQMGQEVILRCVPISNHLYFYWYRQILGQKVEFLVSFYNNEISEKSEIFDDQFSVERPDGSNFTLKIRSTKLEDSAMYFCARGVSRSRGETQYFGPGTRLLVL.

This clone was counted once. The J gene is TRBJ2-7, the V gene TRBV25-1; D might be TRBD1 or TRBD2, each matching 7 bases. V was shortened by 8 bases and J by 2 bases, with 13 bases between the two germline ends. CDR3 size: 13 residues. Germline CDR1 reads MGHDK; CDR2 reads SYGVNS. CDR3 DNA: TGTGCCAGCCAGGGGGGGAAGGCCTACGAGCAGTACTTC. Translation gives CASQGGKAYEQYF.

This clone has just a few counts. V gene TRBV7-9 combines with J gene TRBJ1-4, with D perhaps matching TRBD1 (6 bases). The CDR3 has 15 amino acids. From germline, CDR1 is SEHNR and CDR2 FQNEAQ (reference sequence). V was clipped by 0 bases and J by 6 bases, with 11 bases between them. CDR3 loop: CASSLAGGADEKLFF. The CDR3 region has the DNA TGTGCCAGCAGCTTAGCCGGGGGCGCCGATGAAAAACTGTTTTTT.

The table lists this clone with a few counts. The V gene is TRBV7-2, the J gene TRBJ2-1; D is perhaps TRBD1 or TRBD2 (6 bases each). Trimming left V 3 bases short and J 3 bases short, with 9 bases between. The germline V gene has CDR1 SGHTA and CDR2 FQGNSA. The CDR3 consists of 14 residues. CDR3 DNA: TGTGCCAGCAGCTTCGAGGGGGGCTACAATGAGCAGTTCTTC. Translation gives CASSFEGGYNEQFF.

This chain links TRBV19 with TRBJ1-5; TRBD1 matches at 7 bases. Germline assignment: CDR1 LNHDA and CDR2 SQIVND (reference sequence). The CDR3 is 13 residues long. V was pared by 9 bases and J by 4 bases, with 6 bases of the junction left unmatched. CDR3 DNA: TGTGCCAGCCATGACAGGGATAATCAGCCCCAGCATTTT. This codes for CASHDRDNQPQHF.

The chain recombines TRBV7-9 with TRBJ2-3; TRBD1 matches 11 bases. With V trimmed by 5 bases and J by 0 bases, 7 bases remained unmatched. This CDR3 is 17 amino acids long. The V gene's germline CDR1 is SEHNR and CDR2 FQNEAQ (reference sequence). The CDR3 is CASSQGTGGSSTDTQYF. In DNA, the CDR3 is TGTGCCAGCAGCCAAGGGACAGGGGGTTCGAGCACAGATACGCAGTATTTT.

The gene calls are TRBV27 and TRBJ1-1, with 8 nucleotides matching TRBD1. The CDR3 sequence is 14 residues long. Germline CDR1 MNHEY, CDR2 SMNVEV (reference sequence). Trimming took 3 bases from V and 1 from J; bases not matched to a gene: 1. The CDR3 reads CASSFQGANTEAFF. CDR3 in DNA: TGTGCCAGCAGTTTCCAGGGGGCGAACACTGAAGCTTTCTTT.

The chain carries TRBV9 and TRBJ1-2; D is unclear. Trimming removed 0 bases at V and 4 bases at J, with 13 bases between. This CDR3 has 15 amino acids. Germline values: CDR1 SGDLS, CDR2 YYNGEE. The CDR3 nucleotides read TGTGCCAGCAGCGTAGTGATGGGGTCTAGCTATGGCTACACCTTC. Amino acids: CASSVVMGSSYGYTF.

The CDR3 bases are TGTGCCAGTAGTATAGGATTTGGGGCCGGAAATTCACCCCTCCACTTT. The encoded protein is CASSIGFGAGNSPLHF. The chain has TRBV19 and TRBJ1-6; weak D call: TRBD1 (5 bases). There are 16 residues in the CDR3. Trimming shortened V by 1 base and J by 7 bases, and 14 bases separated the two germline ends. Looked up from germline, CDR1 is LNHDA and CDR2 is SQIVND (reference sequence).

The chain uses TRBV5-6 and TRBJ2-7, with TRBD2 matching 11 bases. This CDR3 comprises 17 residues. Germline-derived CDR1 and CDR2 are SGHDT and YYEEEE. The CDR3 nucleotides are TGTGTAACCTCAGCGCGGGCACTAGCGGGGGTTACCTACGAGCAGTACGTC. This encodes CVTSARALAGVTYEQYV.

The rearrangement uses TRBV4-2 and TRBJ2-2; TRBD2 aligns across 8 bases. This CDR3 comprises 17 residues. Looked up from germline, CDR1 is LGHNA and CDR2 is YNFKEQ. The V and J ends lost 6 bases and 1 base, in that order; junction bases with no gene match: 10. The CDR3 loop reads CASRSVAGQLNTGELFF. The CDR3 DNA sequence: TGTGCCAGCAGATCAGTAGCGGGGCAACTGAACACCGGGGAGCTGTTTTTT.

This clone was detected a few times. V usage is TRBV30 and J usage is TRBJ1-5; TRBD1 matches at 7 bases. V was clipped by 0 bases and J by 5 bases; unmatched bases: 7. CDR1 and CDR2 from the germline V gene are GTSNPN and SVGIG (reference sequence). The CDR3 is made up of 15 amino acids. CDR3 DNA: TGTGCCTGGAGTGTGGGGCCAGGGGGGTATCAGCCCCAGCATTTT. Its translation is CAWSVGPGGYQPQHF.

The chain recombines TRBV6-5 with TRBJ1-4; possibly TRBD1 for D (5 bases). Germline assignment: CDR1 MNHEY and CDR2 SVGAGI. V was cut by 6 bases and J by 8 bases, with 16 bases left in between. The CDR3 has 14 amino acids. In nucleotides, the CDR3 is TGTGCCAGCAGCTTGACAGTGGCCTCGGAAAAACTGTTTTTT. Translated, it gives CASSLTVASEKLFF.

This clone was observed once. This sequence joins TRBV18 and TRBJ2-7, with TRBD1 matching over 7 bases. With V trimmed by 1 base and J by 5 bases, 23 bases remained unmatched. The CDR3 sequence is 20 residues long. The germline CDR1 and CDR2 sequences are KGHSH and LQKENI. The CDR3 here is CASSPRGQWTGNKLLDEQYF. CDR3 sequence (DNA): TGTGCCAGCTCACCACGGGGGCAGTGGACAGGTAATAAACTTTTGGACGAGCAGTACTTC.

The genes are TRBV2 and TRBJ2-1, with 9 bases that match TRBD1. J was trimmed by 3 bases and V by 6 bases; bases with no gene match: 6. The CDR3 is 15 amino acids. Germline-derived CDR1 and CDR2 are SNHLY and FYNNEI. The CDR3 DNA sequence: TGTGCCAGCAGCTCCGGGACAGGGAACTACAATGAGCAGTTCTTC. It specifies CASSSGTGNYNEQFF.

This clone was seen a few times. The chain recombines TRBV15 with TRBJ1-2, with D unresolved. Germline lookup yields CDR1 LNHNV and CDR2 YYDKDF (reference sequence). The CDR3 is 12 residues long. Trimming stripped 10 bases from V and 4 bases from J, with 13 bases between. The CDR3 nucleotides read TGTGCCATCAGGACGGAGTTCTATGGCTACACCTTC. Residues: CAIRTEFYGYTF.

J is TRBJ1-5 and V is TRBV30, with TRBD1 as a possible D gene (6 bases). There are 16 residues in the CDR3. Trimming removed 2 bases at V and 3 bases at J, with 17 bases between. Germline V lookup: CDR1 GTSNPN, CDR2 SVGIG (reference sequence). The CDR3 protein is CAWSQGAGADNQPQHF. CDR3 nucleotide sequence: TGTGCCTGGAGTCAAGGAGCAGGGGCGGACAATCAGCCCCAGCATTTT.

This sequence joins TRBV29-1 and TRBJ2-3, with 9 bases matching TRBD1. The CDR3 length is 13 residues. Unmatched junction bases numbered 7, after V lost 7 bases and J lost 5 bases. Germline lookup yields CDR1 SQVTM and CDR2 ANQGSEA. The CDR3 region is CSAYRGQGDTQYF. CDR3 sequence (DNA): TGCAGCGCCTACAGGGGGCAAGGAGATACGCAGTATTTT.

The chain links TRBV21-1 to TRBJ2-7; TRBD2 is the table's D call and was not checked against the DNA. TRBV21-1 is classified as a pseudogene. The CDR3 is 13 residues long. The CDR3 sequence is CASSARDYYEQYF. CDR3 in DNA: TGTGCCAGCAGCGCCAGGGACTATTACGAGCAGTACTTC.

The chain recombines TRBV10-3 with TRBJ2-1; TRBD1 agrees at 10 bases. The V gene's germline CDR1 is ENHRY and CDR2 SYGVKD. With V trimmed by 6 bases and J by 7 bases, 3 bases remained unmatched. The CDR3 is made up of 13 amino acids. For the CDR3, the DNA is TGTGCCATCAGGAGGACAGGGGGGAATGAGCAGTTCTTC. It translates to CAIRRTGGNEQFF.